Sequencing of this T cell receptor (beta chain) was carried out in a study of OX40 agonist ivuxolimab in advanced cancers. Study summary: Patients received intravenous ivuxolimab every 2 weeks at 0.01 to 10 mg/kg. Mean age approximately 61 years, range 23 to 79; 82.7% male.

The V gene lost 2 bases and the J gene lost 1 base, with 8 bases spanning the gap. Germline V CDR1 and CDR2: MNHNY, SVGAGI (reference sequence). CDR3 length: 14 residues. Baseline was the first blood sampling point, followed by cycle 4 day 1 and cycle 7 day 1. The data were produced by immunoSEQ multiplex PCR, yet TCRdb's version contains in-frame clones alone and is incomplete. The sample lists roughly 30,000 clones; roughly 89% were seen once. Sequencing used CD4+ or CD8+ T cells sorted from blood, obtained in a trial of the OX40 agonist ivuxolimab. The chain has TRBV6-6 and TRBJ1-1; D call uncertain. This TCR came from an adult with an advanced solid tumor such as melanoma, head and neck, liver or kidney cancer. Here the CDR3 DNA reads TGTGCCAGCAGTTACCCAAATGGGAACACTGAAGCTTTCTTT. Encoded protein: CASSYPNGNTEAFF.